A single sample gave rise to the 5 T cell receptor beta chains below, sequenced in a study of shared clonotypes between healthy human individuals (dated by TCRdb to about 2020). Library preparation was by the immunoSEQ multiplex PCR assay. Imported from immuneACCESS, the table was reduced by TCRdb to in-frame sequences with V and J called. These copies leave out some clones; in studies compared against another copy, an unresolved V gene accounts for under half, and the cause of the remainder is not known. The sample yields 2 million to 2.5 million clones; roughly 92% were counted once. Approximately 0.4% of the sample is held by the ten biggest clonotypes. The source material was naive CD4+ T cells from PBMCs. The cell subset or site label, read with the paper, signifies: CD45RA+ positively selected. These TCRs come from a man younger than 30 in good health. Some clones in this sample may be carry-over from other donors' samples.

This clone came up a few times. The chain is built from TRBV19 and TRBJ1-4; D gene ambiguous. In germline, CDR1 is LNHDA, CDR2 SQIVND (reference sequence). V was pared by 4 bases and J by 2 bases, with 8 bases between. The CDR3 contains 14 residues. Here the CDR3 reads CASSKSSTNEKLFF. The DNA for the CDR3 is TGTGCCAGTAGTAAGTCCTCGACTAATGAAAAACTGTTTTTT. The full variable domain, in which reference TRBV19 and TRBJ1-4 provide the parts outside the CDR3, is DGGITQSPKYLFRKEGQNVTLSCEQNLNHDAMYWYRQDPGQGLRLIYYSQIVNDFQKGDIAEGYSVSREKKESFPLTVTSAQKNPTAFYLCASSKSSTNEKLFFGSGTQLSVL.

The J gene is TRBJ2-1, the V gene TRBV5-1, with TRBD1 matching over 10 bases. There are 16 residues in the CDR3. V gave up 2 bases and J gave up 7 bases; unmatched junction bases: 9. CDR1 is SGHRS, CDR2 YFSETQ, per germline. CDR3 sequence: CASSFAPGQGTNEQFF. Written as DNA, the CDR3 is TGCGCCAGCAGCTTTGCCCCGGGACAGGGGACGAATGAGCAGTTCTTC.

In this sample, this clone turned up once. This chain connects TRBV28 to TRBJ2-2, with 10 positions matching TRBD2. The CDR3 length is 17 residues. After removal of 6 bases from V and 0 bases from J, the junction contained 7 bases not matched to a gene. CDR1 MDHEN and CDR2 SYDVKM come from the germline V gene. The DNA of the CDR3 is TGTGCCAGCAGCTTAAGGACTAGCGGTTCGAACACCGGGGAGCTGTTTTTT. Its translation is CASSLRTSGSNTGELFF. The full variable domain, its missing parts supplied by reference TRBV28 and TRBJ2-2, is DVKVTQSSRYLVKRTGEKVFLECVQDMDHENMFWYRQDPGLGLRLIYFSYDVKMKEKGDIPEGYSVSREKKERFSLILESASTNQTSMYLCASSLRTSGSNTGELFFGEGSRLTVL.

This sequence joins TRBV5-6 and TRBJ2-5; D might be TRBD2 (6 bases). Trimming shortened V by 2 bases and J by 5 bases, and 19 bases separated the two germline ends. This CDR3 comprises 16 residues. CDR1 and CDR2 from the germline V gene are SGHDT and YYEEEE. CDR3 in DNA: TGTGCCAGCAGCTTTGTTTTGGGGGGATCGATCGAGACCCAGTACTTC. It codes for CASSFVLGGSIETQYF.

J is TRBJ1-2 and V is TRBV5-1, with D maybe TRBD1 (5 bases). This CDR3 contains 12 residues. The V gene lost 2 bases and the J gene lost 8 bases, with 10 bases spanning the gap. Germline CDR1 is SGHRS and CDR2 is YFSETQ. The CDR3 is CASSFQGEGYTF. The DNA of the CDR3 is TGCGCCAGCAGCTTTCAGGGTGAGGGCTACACCTTC.